This TCR beta chain was identified during a study of cytomegalovirus exposure and HLA in healthy donors. This clone was detected only a few times. Its antigen is unidentified. Vbeta (60) and Jbeta (13) primers were used in the PCR. Repertoires were generated with immunoSEQ multiplex PCR, while TCRdb's copy carries only in-frame clones and drops some. The sample records approximately 180,000 clones, around 87% being singletons. Healthy bone marrow donors made up the cohort. Germline lookup yields CDR1 MNHNS and CDR2 SASEGT. V shed 11 bases and J 3 bases; nucleotides not matched to a gene: 4. This CDR3 comprises 13 residues. Study-wide results and limits: The CMV antigen specificity of a few CMV-associated chains was confirmed through in vitro analysis.

The sequenced sample consisted of PBMCs. The V gene is TRBV6-1, the J gene TRBJ2-1; 10 bases agree with TRBD1. The TCR was taken from a woman aged 18-35 years in good health and CMV-seronegative. CDR3 in DNA: TGTGCCGCGAGGACAGGGGGCTACAATGAGCAGTTCTTC. It translates to CAARTGGYNEQFF.